The clone carrying this T cell receptor beta chain was observed a handful of times. Gene names refer to mouse genes. The read finishes 4 residues shy of the CDR3 end, and the germline J gene is used to complete it. The sample belongs to a study of CD8+ T cells in alopecia areata. Reverse transcribed after extraction, RNA yielded cDNA as the sequencing template. The protocol was immunoSEQ multiplex PCR, while the TCRdb copy is restricted to in-frame clones and leaves out a portion. This repertoire holds around 110,000 clones, and none appear only once. J was trimmed by 2 bases and V by 3 bases; bases with no gene match: 4. The CDR3 totals 16 residues. Germline V lookup: CDR1 MNHDT, CDR2 YYDKIL.

This chain joins TRBV17 and TRBJ2-3; 11 bases match TRBD1. The sample consisted of lesional skin. The TCR originated in a C3H/HeJ mouse with alopecia areata. The mice in this strain carry MHC haplotype H2-k. The sequenced CDR3 bases are TGTGCTAGCAGTAGGTGGACAGGGGGCGTTGCAGAA. Its protein is CASSRWTGGVAE. The full CDR3 is CASSRWTGGVAETLYF.